One and the same sample provided the 11 T cell receptor beta chains below, sequenced in a study of vaccination effects on CD4 cells after COVID-19. In the ViraFEST assay, antigen-specific CD4+ clonotypes were identified by expansion after peptide-pool stimulation. With 10 to 11 days of culture completed, CD4+ T cells were isolated. Prior SARS-CoV-2 infection was absent in the vaccine recipients, as shown by negative nucleocapsid antibodies. No antigen has been assigned to these receptors. Using immunoSEQ multiplex PCR, the repertoire was profiled, and TCRdb retains in-frame clones only, with some absent. The sample includes tens of thousands of clones, over 65% of them seen just once. The material was CD4+ T cells from PBMCs cultured with HCoV-OC43 spike peptides, obtained before COVID-19 vaccination. Subset meaning: HCoV-OC43 spike overlapping peptide pool stimulation. The receptors were gathered from a human donor who received a COVID-19 vaccine.

This chain connects TRBV15 to TRBJ2-3; D perhaps matches TRBD1 (5 bases). V was trimmed by 1 base and J by 0 bases, leaving 11 bases between them. There are 16 residues in the CDR3. Germline V gene lookup returns CDR1 LNHNV and CDR2 YYDKDF (reference sequence). The CDR3 DNA reads TGTGCCACCAGCAGAGCTACAGGTTCTAGCACAGATACGCAGTATTTT. Residues: CATSRATGSSTDTQYF.

The rearrangement uses TRBV6-4 and TRBJ1-2; no clear D. The CDR3 is 13 residues long. V lost 5 bases and J 0 bases, leaving 7 bases between the germline ends. Germline V gene sequence: CDR1 MRHNA, CDR2 SNTAGT. CDR3 in DNA: TGTGCCAGCAGTCCCGGTACTAACTATGGCTACACCTTC. Translated, it gives CASSPGTNYGYTF.

The chain employs TRBV2 and TRBJ1-1, with 7 bases identical to TRBD1. The CDR3 sequence is 13 residues long. Germline CDR1 is SNHLY and CDR2 is FYNNEI. Germline trimming cut 5 bases from V and 7 bases from J; bases unmatched to any gene: 7. The CDR3 is CASSHAGGLEAFF. The CDR3 DNA is TGTGCCAGCAGTCATGCAGGGGGTCTTGAAGCTTTCTTT.

This clone was observed a handful of times. CDR3: CASSIVRSSGNTIYF. CDR3 nucleotides: TGTGCCAGTAGTATAGTCCGTTCCTCTGGAAACACCATATATTTT. This chain connects TRBV19 to TRBJ1-3; D gene uncertain. Trimming took 1 base from V and 0 from J, leaving 7 bases between them. CDR3 length equals 15 residues. The germline CDR1 and CDR2 sequences are LNHDA and SQIVND (reference sequence).

The sample holds many counts of this clone. Germline is not matched at one junction end, which may reflect a read error. The V call is TRBV20-1, the J call TRBJ1-5, with TRBD1 as a possible D gene (5 bases). Germline assignment: CDR1 DFQATT and CDR2 SNEGSKA (reference sequence). The CDR3 sequence is 11 residues long. The CDR3: CSASDRDLFYF. DNA of the CDR3: TGCAGTGCTAGTGACCGGGACCTTTTTTATTTT.

The chain links TRBV10-3 to TRBJ1-2; D gene unclear. Germline V lookup: CDR1 ENHRY, CDR2 SYGVKD. V was pared by 3 bases and J by 6 bases, with 17 bases between. The CDR3 is 15 amino acids. Written as DNA, the CDR3 is TGTGCCATCAGTGAAGAGGTCAATCTAAGGAATGGCTACACCTTC. This gives the protein CAISEEVNLRNGYTF.

This chain connects TRBV5-1 to TRBJ2-1, with TRBD2 matching over 9 bases. Germline CDR1 reads SGHRS; CDR2 reads YFSETQ. CDR3 length equals 22 residues. With V trimmed by 6 bases and J by 4 bases, 29 bases remained unmatched. This CDR3 is CASKGLTFGMGGGAVQYNEQFF. CDR3 in DNA: TGCGCCAGCAAAGGGTTAACATTTGGGATGGGCGGGGGGGCGGTCCAGTACAATGAGCAGTTCTTC.

The V call is TRBV6-6, the J call TRBJ2-7, with TRBD1 identical over 7 bases. Germline V gene sequence: CDR1 MNHNY, CDR2 SVGAGI (reference sequence). CDR3 length: 13 amino acids. Losses at the gene ends were 6 bases for V and 1 base for J; bases not matched to a gene: 3. CDR3 residues: CASRRTGSYEQYV. The CDR3 nucleotides are TGTGCCAGCAGAAGGACAGGTTCCTACGAGCAGTACGTC.

To note about this clone: At the DNA level, this CDR3 is encoded by other sequences in the same sample as well. The V and J genes are TRBV9 and TRBJ2-1, with TRBD2 matching 7 bases. Trimming cost V 0 bases and J 0 bases; bases outside gene matches: 0. CDR3 length: 15 residues. CDR1 is SGDLS and CDR2 is YYNGEE in the germline V gene. CDR3 nucleotide sequence: TGTGCCAGCAGCGTAGGGGGGGGCTCCTACAATGAGCAGTTCTTC. It encodes CASSVGGGSYNEQFF.

For the CDR3, the DNA is TGTGCCAGCTCACCCTCCCCGGAGACCCAGTACTTC. Its translation: CASSPSPETQYF. The V call is TRBV18, the J call TRBJ2-5; D not resolved. The CDR3 is 12 amino acids. The V and J ends lost 3 bases and 5 bases respectively, with 7 bases between them. Germline CDR1 reads KGHSH; CDR2 reads LQKENI.

The chain joins TRBV6-2 or TRBV6-3 to TRBJ2-1; 12 nucleotides align to TRBD2. The CDR3 contains 15 residues. V lost 5 bases to trimming and J lost 4 bases; unmatched junction nucleotides: 3. Germline V gene data show CDR1 as MNHEY and CDR2 as SVGEGT. The CDR3 protein is CASSRLAGDYNEQFF. The CDR3 DNA sequence: TGTGCCAGCAGTAGACTAGCGGGGGATTACAATGAGCAGTTCTTC.